The sample holds many counts of the clone carrying this TCR beta chain. Antigen: not known. Germline V gives CDR1 SGHTA, CDR2 FQGNSA. Unmatched junction bases numbered 5, after V lost 2 bases and J lost 0 bases. The CDR3 covers 16 residues. TCRdb reprocessed the reads with MiXCR, giving one entry per CDR3 protein. Among about 350,000 distinct CDR3 sequences, about 34% were seen once, and the ten largest hold roughly 14%. This entry belongs to a study of T cell repertoires in cytomegalovirus infection. Study at large: Public signatures in TCR beta pointed to CMV infection and matching HLA type. Study-level findings and limits: There were HLA-C-restricted CMV-specific TCR beta clonotypes dominating the ex vivo response. Identification of carriers of CMV plus the relevant HLA was achieved through cumulative public TCR beta family frequency.

The source of this sequence is a human donor in good health (CMV status not recorded). Some clones in this sample may be carry-over from other donors' samples. The chain recombines TRBV7-2 with TRBJ1-1; 8 positions match TRBD1. The sequencing here drew on cultured PBMCs, taken from culture after CMV antigen stimulation. The DNA for the CDR3 is TGTGCCAGCAGCTTAACGGGACAGGCAATGAACACTGAAGCTTTCTTT. It codes for CASSLTGQAMNTEAFF.